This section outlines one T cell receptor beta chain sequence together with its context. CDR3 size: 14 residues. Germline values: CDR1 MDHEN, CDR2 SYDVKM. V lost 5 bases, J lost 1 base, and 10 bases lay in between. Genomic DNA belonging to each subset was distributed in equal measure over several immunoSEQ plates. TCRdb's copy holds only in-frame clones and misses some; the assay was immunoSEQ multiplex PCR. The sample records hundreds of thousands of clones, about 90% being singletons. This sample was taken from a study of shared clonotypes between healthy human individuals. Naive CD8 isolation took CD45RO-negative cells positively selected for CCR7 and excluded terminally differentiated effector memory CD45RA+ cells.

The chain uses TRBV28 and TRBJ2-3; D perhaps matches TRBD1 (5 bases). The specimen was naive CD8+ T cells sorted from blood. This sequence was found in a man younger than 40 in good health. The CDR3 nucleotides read TGTGCCAGCAGTCACAGGAGAGGCACAGATACGCAGTATTTT. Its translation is CASSHRRGTDTQYF.